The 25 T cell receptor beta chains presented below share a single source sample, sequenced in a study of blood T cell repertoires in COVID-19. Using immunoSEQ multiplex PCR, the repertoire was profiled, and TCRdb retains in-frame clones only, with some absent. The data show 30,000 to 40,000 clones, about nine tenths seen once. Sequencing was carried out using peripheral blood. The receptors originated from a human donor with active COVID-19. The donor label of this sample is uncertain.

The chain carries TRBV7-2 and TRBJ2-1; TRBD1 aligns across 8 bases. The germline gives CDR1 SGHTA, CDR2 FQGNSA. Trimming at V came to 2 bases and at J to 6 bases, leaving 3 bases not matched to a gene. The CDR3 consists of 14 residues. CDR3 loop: CASSLTGGSNEQFF. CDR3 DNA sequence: TGTGCCAGCAGCTTAACAGGGGGGTCCAATGAGCAGTTCTTC.

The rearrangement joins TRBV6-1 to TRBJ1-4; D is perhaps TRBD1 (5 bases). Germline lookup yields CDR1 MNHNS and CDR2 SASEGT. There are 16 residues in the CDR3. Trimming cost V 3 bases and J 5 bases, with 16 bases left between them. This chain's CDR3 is CASSEGLRLTNEKLFF. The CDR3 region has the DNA TGTGCCAGCAGTGAGGGGCTTCGGCTCACGAATGAAAAACTGTTTTTT.

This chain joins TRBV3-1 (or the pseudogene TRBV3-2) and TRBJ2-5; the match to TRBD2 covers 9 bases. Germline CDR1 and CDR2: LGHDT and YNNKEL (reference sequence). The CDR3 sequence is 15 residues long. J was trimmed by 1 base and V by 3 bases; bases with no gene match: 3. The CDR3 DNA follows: TGTGCCAGCAGCCATAGCGGGGGCCGCCAAGAGACCCAGTACTTC. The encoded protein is CASSHSGGRQETQYF.

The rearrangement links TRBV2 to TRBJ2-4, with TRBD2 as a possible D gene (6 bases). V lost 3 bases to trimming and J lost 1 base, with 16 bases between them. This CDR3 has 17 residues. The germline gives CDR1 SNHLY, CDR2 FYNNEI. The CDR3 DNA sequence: TGTGCCAGCAGTGAGCGGAGGGTGCCCCTGGCCAAAAACATTCAGTACTTC. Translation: CASSERRVPLAKNIQYF.

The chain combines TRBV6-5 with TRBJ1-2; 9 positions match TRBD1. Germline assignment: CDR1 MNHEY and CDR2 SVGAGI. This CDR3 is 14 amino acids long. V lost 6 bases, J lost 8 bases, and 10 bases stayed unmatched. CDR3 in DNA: TGTGCCAGCAGCCAACAGGGGGCTGCTAGGGGCTACACCTTC. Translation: CASSQQGAARGYTF.

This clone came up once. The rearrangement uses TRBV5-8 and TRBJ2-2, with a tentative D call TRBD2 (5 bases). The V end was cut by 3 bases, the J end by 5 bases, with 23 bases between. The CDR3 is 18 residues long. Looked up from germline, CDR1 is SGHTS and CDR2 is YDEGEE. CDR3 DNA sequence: TGTGCCAGCAGCTCCCGGGGAATAACACTTCCGGGGACCGGGGAGCTGTTTTTT. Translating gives CASSSRGITLPGTGELFF.

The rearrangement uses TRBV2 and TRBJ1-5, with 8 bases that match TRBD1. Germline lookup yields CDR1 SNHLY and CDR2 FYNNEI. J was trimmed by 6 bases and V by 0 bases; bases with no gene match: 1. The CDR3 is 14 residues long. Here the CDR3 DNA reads TGTGCCAGCAGTGAAGCGCAGGGGGCTCAGCCCCAGCATTTT. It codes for CASSEAQGAQPQHF.

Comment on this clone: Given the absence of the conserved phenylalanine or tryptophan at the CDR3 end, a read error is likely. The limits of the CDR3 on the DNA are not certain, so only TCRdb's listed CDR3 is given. The CDR3 region is CASSFYGTSGVTY. The chain links TRBV12-3 or TRBV12-4 to TRBJ2-7; the D segment call TRBD2 is taken from the table without a DNA check. Including both end residues, the CDR3 is 13 amino acids long.

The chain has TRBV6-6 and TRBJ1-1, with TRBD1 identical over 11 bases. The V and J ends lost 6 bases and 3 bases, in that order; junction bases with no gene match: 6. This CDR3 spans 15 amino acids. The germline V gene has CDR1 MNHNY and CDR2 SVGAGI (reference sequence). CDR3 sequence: CASRPGQGADTEAFF. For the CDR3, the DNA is TGTGCCAGCAGACCAGGACAGGGGGCAGACACTGAAGCTTTCTTT.

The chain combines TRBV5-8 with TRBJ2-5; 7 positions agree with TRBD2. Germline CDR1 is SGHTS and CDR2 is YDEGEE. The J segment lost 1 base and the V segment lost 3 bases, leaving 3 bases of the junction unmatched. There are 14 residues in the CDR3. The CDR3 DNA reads TGTGCCAGCAGCTCTTGGGGGGGCCAAGAGACCCAGTACTTC. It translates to CASSSWGGQETQYF.

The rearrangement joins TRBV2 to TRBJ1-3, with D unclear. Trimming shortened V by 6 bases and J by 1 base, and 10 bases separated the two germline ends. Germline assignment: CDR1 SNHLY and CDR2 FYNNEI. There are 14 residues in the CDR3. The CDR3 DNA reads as TGTGCCAGCAGCCGGGGAGAGTCTGGAAACACCATATATTTT. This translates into CASSRGESGNTIYF. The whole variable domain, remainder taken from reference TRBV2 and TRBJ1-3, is EPEVTQTPSHQVTQMGQEVILRCVPISNHLYFYWYRQILGQKVEFLVSFYNNEISEKSEIFDDQFSVERPDGSNFTLKIRSTKLEDSAMYFCASSRGESGNTIYFGEGSWLTVV.

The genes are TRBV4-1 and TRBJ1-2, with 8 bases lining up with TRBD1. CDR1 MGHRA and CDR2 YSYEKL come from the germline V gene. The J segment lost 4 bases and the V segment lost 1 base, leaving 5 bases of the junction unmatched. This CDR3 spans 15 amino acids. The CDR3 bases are TGCGCCAGCAGCCAAGTCTGGACAGGGACCTATGGCTACACCTTC. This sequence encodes CASSQVWTGTYGYTF.

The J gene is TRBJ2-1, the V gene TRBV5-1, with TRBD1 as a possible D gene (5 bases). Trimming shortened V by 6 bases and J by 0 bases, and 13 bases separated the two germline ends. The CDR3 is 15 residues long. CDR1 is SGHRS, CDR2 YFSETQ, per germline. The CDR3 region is CASKGGQGSYNEQFF. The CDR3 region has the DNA TGCGCCAGCAAAGGCGGTCAGGGCTCCTACAATGAGCAGTTCTTC. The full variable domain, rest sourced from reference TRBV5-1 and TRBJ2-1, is KAGVTQTPRYLIKTRGQQVTLSCSPISGHRSVSWYQQTPGQGLQFLFEYFSETQRNKGNFPGRFSGRQFSNSRSEMNVSTLELGDSALYLCASKGGQGSYNEQFFGPGTRLTVL.

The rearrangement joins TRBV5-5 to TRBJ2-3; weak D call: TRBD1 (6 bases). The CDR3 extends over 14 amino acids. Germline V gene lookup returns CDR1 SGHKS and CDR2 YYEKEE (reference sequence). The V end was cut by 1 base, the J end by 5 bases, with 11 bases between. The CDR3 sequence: CASSLMPGVDTQYF. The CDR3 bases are TGTGCCAGCAGCTTGATGCCAGGGGTAGATACGCAGTATTTT.

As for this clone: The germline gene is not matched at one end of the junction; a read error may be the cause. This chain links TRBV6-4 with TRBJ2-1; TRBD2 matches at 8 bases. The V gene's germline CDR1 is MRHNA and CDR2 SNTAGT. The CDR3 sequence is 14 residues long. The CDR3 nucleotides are TGTGCCAGCAGTTACTCGGGGGGGGCGAATGAGCAGTTCTTC. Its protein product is CASSYSGGANEQFF.

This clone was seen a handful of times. The chain's CDR3 is CASSIVGAGVLNTEAFF. The CDR3 DNA reads TGTGCCAGTAGTATCGTAGGGGCAGGGGTCTTGAACACTGAAGCTTTCTTT. The chain joins TRBV19 to TRBJ1-1, with a tentative D call TRBD1 (6 bases). The CDR3 covers 17 residues. CDR1 and CDR2 (germline): LNHDA, SQIVND (reference sequence). The ends were cut back, 3 bases at V and 0 bases at J, with 17 bases in the middle.

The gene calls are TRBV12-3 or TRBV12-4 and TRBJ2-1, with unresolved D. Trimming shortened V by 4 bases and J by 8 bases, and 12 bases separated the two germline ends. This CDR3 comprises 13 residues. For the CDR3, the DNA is TGTGCCAGCAGTTCATACTACGAGGATGAGCAGTTCTTC. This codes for CASSSYYEDEQFF.

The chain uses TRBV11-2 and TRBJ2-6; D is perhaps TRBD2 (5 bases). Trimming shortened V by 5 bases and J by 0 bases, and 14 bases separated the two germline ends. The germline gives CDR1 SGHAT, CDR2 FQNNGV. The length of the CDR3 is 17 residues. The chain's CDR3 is CASSLHFGSSGANVLTF. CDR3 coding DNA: TGTGCCAGCAGCCTTCATTTTGGGAGCTCTGGGGCCAACGTCCTGACTTTC.

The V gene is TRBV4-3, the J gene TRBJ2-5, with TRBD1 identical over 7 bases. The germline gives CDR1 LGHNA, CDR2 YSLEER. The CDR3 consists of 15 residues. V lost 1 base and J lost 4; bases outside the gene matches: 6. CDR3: CASSQATGTLETQYF. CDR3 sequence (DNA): TGCGCCAGCAGCCAAGCGACAGGGACGTTAGAGACCCAGTACTTC.

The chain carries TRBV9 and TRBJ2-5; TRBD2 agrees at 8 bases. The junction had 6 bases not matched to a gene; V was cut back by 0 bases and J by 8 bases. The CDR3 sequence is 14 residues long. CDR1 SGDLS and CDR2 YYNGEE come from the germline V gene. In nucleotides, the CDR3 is TGTGCCAGCAGCGTAGAGGCGGGGGGCCGCACCCAGTACTTC. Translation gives CASSVEAGGRTQYF.

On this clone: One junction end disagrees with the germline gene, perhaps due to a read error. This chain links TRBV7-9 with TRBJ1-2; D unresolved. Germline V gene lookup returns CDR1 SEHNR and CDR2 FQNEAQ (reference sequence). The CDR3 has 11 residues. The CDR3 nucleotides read TGTGCCAGCAGCTTATTTGCGGGGTATCACTTC. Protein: CASSLFAGYHF.

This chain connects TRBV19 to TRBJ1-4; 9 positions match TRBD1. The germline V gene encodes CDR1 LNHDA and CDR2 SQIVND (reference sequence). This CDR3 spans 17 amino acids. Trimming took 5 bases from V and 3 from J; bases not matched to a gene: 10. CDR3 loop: CASSLRGQGFPNEKLFF. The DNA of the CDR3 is TGTGCCAGTAGTCTCCGGGGACAGGGTTTCCCTAATGAAAAACTGTTTTTT.

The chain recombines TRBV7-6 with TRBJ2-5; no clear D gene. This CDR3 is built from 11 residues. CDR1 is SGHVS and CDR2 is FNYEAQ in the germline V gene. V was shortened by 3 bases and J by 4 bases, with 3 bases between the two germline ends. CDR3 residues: CASSFRETQYF. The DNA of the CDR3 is TGTGCCAGCAGCTTCAGAGAGACCCAGTACTTC.

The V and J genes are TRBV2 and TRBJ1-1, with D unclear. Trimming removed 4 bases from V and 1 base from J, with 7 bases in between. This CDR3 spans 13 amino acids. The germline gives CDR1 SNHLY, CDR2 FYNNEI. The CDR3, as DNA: TGTGCCAGCAGTGCTGGAGCGAACACTGAAGCTTTCTTT. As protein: CASSAGANTEAFF.

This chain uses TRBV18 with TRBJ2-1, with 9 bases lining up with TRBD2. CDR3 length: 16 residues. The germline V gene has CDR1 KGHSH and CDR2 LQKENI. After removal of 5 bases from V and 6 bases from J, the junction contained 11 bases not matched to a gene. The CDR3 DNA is TGTGCCAGCTCATCCTCGCCGGGACTAGCTTCCAATGAGCAGTTCTTC. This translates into CASSSSPGLASNEQFF.